The present T cell receptor (beta chain) was sequenced within a study of T-cell reconstitution after alpha-beta-depleted transplantation in children. Using unique molecular identifiers, the investigators prepared the TCRbeta library. Using its own MiXCR run on the PCR reads, TCRdb lists one record per CDR3 protein. The repertoire includes under 850,000 distinct CDR3 sequences, about an eighth of them detected once, and 0.79% sits in the top ten. Germline V gene data show CDR1 as LNHNV and CDR2 as YYDKDF (reference sequence). Trimming removed 5 bases from V and 0 bases from J, with 16 bases in between. This CDR3 is built from 16 residues.

Sample: PBMCs, taken before TCRalphabeta/CD19-depleted stem cell transplant. The V and J genes are TRBV15 and TRBJ1-1, with TRBD1 as a possible D gene (6 bases). The receptor was isolated from a girl aged 2-9 years with congenital amegakaryocytic thrombocytopenia, due to receive a stem cell transplant. The CDR3 is CATSASRDIMNTEAFF. In nucleotides, the CDR3 is TGTGCCACCAGCGCATCCCGGGACATCATGAACACTGAAGCTTTCTTT. Using reference TRBV15 and TRBJ1-1 for the parts outside the CDR3, the full variable domain is DAMVIQNPRYQVTQFGKPVTLSCSQTLNHNVMYWYQQKSSQAPKLLFHYYDKDFNNEADTPDNFQSRRPNTSFCFLDIRSPGLGDTAMYLCATSASRDIMNTEAFFGQGTRLTVV.